This T cell receptor (beta chain) was identified during a study of blood T cell repertoires in COVID-19. About the study: Samples of COVID-19 (acute and convalescent) were obtained from the United States, Italy and Spain. The cDNA or gDNA used as material had been derived from T cells, B-cell-depleted T cells, or PBMCs.

Measured with immunoSEQ multiplex PCR; TCRdb has only the in-frame clones, and not every one. The table shows 250,000 or so clones, with about 87% occurring only once. Cohorts were determined from participant-reported clinical history. Germline-derived CDR1 and CDR2 are MNHEY and SMNVEV (reference sequence). V was shortened by 6 bases and J by 0 bases, with 19 bases between the two germline ends. The CDR3 length is 17 residues. This clone has a single count. This TCR was recovered from a woman in her thirties or forties with acute COVID-19. The V call is TRBV27, the J call TRBJ2-3; possibly TRBD2 for D (8 bases). Sequencing was performed on PBMCs or T cells enriched from blood (not recorded which). The CDR3 DNA sequence: TGTGCCAGCAGAAACAGGGGACTAGAGAGGAGCACAGATACGCAGTATTTT. Translation: CASRNRGLERSTDTQYF.